This entry lists 23 T cell receptor beta chains sequenced from one sample in a study of beta chain features in type 1 diabetes. Since all of the isolated RNA was reverse transcribed, expressed TCRB transcripts were what got sequenced. TCRdb's copy holds only in-frame clones and misses some; the assay was immunoSEQ multiplex PCR. The sample shows 130,000 to 150,000 clones, more than 9% of them seen only once. The sample taken for sequencing was naive CD4+ T cells from blood. These receptors all stem from a man between 18 and 35 years old in good health.

The chain links TRBV19 to TRBJ1-2; 7 bases align to TRBD1. J was trimmed by 4 bases and V by 7 bases; bases with no gene match: 9. The CDR3 is 14 amino acids. Germline V lookup: CDR1 LNHDA, CDR2 SQIVND (reference sequence). This chain's CDR3 is CASKLGQDRYGYTF. Here the CDR3 DNA reads TGTGCCAGTAAACTAGGACAGGACCGCTATGGCTACACCTTC.

The CDR3, as DNA: TGCGCCAGCAGTGACGGGACAGGGGGCACGAATACGCAGTATTTT. Its translation: CASSDGTGGTNTQYF. This chain joins TRBV10-2 and TRBJ2-3; 12 nucleotides agree with TRBD1. V shed 3 bases, J shed 7 bases, and the junction held 5 bases outside the gene matches. There are 15 residues in the CDR3. CDR1 and CDR2 from the germline V gene are WSHSY and SAAADI.

J is TRBJ2-1 and V is TRBV5-4; D gene unclear. Germline assignment: CDR1 SGHNT and CDR2 YYREEE (reference sequence). The CDR3 loop spans 14 amino acids. V was pared by 0 bases and J by 2 bases, with 6 bases between. The DNA of the CDR3 is TGTGCCAGCAGCTTGGCCTCCGCCTACAATGAGCAGTTCTTC. The encoded protein is CASSLASAYNEQFF.

This clone was observed once. V usage is TRBV19 and J usage is TRBJ1-2, with D perhaps TRBD1 (6 bases). V shed 4 bases and J shed 8 bases, with 17 bases lying between them. Germline values: CDR1 LNHDA, CDR2 SQIVND (reference sequence). The CDR3 runs to 14 residues. This chain's CDR3 is CASSTGGGTFGYTF. CDR3 DNA sequence: TGTGCCAGTAGTACAGGCGGGGGGACATTCGGCTACACCTTC. Together with reference TRBV19 and TRBJ1-2, the CDR3 gives the full variable domain: DGGITQSPKYLFRKEGQNVTLSCEQNLNHDAMYWYRQDPGQGLRLIYYSQIVNDFQKGDIAEGYSVSREKKESFPLTVTSAQKNPTAFYLCASSTGGGTFGYTFGSGTRLTVV.

In this sample, this clone turned up a few times. This chain joins TRBV28 and TRBJ2-3, with D possibly TRBD1 on 6 matching bases. The CDR3 is made up of 13 amino acids. CDR1 is MDHEN, CDR2 SYDVKM, per germline. V lost 6 bases to trimming and J lost 3 bases, with 10 bases between them. For the CDR3, the DNA is TGTGCCAGCAGGGGGGCCCCAACAGATACGCAGTATTTT. Translating gives CASRGAPTDTQYF. Supplemented by reference TRBV28 and TRBJ2-3, the full variable domain reads DVKVTQSSRYLVKRTGEKVFLECVQDMDHENMFWYRQDPGLGLRLIYFSYDVKMKEKGDIPEGYSVSREKKERFSLILESASTNQTSMYLCASRGAPTDTQYFGPGTRLTVL.

This clone came up a few times. This chain uses TRBV14 with TRBJ2-1, with D possibly being TRBD2 (6 bases). The CDR3 extends over 19 amino acids. CDR1 is SGHDN and CDR2 is FVKESK in the germline V gene. The V end lost 0 bases, the J end lost 3 bases, and 21 bases lay between the germline ends. CDR3: CASSQERRLAIPYYNEQFF. The CDR3 DNA is TGTGCCAGCAGCCAAGAAAGGAGGCTAGCGATACCCTACTACAATGAGCAGTTCTTC.

This clone was observed many times. The chain combines TRBV4-2 with TRBJ2-1, with 8 nucleotides matching TRBD1. The CDR3 is 16 amino acids. The ends lost 1 base at V and 2 bases at J; junction bases unmatched: 4. CDR1 is LGHNA, CDR2 YNFKEQ, per germline. DNA of the CDR3: TGTGCCAGCAGCCAAGTACCGGGACAGGCCTACAATGAGCAGTTCTTC. Protein: CASSQVPGQAYNEQFF.

The table lists this clone with a few counts. The rearrangement uses TRBV7-9 and TRBJ2-1, with 8 bases fitting TRBD1. J gave up 2 bases and V 1 base, and 1 base lay outside the gene matches. The germline gives CDR1 SEHNR, CDR2 FQNEAQ (reference sequence). The CDR3 totals 15 residues. The CDR3 region is CASSLGTGPYNEQFF. CDR3 in DNA: TGTGCCAGCAGCTTAGGGACAGGGCCCTACAATGAGCAGTTCTTC.

This clone was seen repeatedly, ten times or more. V gene TRBV18 combines with J gene TRBJ2-1, with TRBD1 identical over 10 bases. Trimming removed 9 bases from V and 9 bases from J; junction bases left unmatched: 17. Germline-derived CDR1 and CDR2 are KGHSH and LQKENI. The CDR3 extends over 16 amino acids. The chain's CDR3 is CASARQPGTGVGEQFF. In DNA, the CDR3 is TGTGCCAGTGCCCGCCAGCCCGGGACAGGGGTTGGTGAGCAGTTCTTC.

This clone was counted at least ten times. This chain joins TRBV4-3 and TRBJ2-3; no firm D call. V was clipped by 4 bases and J by 8 bases, with 10 bases between them. Germline lookup yields CDR1 LGHNA and CDR2 YSLEER. This CDR3 spans 12 amino acids. As DNA, the CDR3 is TGCGCCAGCAGCCGCGGCACTGGTACGCAGTATTTT. Amino acids: CASSRGTGTQYF.

This clone was seen a handful of times. This chain connects TRBV7-3 to TRBJ2-1, with 9 positions matching TRBD2. Per germline, CDR1 SGHTA and CDR2 FQGTGA. Unmatched junction bases numbered 13, after V lost 5 bases and J lost 8 bases. This CDR3 is 16 amino acids long. CDR3 protein: CASSPLGGGASDEQFF. In nucleotides, the CDR3 is TGTGCCAGCAGCCCCCTCGGCGGGGGGGCCTCGGATGAGCAGTTCTTC.

The rearrangement joins TRBV5-1 to TRBJ2-7, with TRBD2 identical over 7 bases. The V gene's germline CDR1 is SGHRS and CDR2 YFSETQ. The CDR3 has 13 amino acids. The J segment lost 5 bases and the V segment lost 4 bases, leaving 6 bases of the junction unmatched. The chain's CDR3 is CASSPLGGDEQYF. The CDR3 region has the DNA TGCGCCAGCAGCCCGTTGGGGGGGGACGAGCAGTACTTC.

The gene calls are TRBV7-2 and TRBJ2-5, with a tentative D call TRBD1 (6 bases). Per the germline V gene, CDR1 is SGHTA and CDR2 is FQGNSA. This CDR3 is 13 amino acids long. V shed 3 bases and J shed 4 bases, with 9 bases lying between them. In DNA, the CDR3 is TGTGCCAGCAGCTTCGGGACAACAGAGACCCAGTACTTC. Residues: CASSFGTTETQYF.

This clone turned up a few times. V usage is TRBV7-2 and J usage is TRBJ1-2; tentatively, D is TRBD1 (5 bases). Germline V lookup: CDR1 SGHTA, CDR2 FQGNSA. The CDR3 extends over 15 amino acids. The germline V and J ends were trimmed by 1 base and 2 bases, with 11 bases remaining between them. The CDR3 bases are TGTGCCAGCAGCTTAGATCGGGGGGAAAACTATGGCTACACCTTC. Its protein product is CASSLDRGENYGYTF.

The chain uses TRBV15 and TRBJ2-3; a weak D match, TRBD1 (7 bases). This CDR3 is built from 16 residues. Germline values: CDR1 LNHNV, CDR2 YYDKDF (reference sequence). The V end lost 1 base, the J end lost 3 bases, and 14 bases lay between the germline ends. Written as DNA, the CDR3 is TGTGCCACCAGCAGAGGGGAGGCAGGGGGGACAGATACGCAGTATTTT. It yields the protein CATSRGEAGGTDTQYF.

The table lists this clone with a few counts. J is TRBJ2-2 and V is TRBV19; possibly TRBD1 for D (6 bases). V was shortened by 5 bases and J by 0 bases, with 16 bases between the two germline ends. Per the germline V gene, CDR1 is LNHDA and CDR2 is SQIVND (reference sequence). The CDR3 loop spans 17 amino acids. The CDR3: CASSEQGPDANTGELFF. CDR3 bases: TGTGCCAGTAGTGAGCAGGGGCCAGACGCGAACACCGGGGAGCTGTTTTTT. The full variable domain, completed using reference TRBV19 and TRBJ2-2, is DGGITQSPKYLFRKEGQNVTLSCEQNLNHDAMYWYRQDPGQGLRLIYYSQIVNDFQKGDIAEGYSVSREKKESFPLTVTSAQKNPTAFYLCASSEQGPDANTGELFFGEGSRLTVL.

The J gene is TRBJ1-2, the V gene TRBV30, with 10 bases fitting TRBD1. This CDR3 comprises 12 residues. In germline, CDR1 is GTSNPN, CDR2 SVGIG (reference sequence). V shed 5 bases and J 7 bases; nucleotides not matched to a gene: 4. The CDR3 coding sequence is TGTGCCTGGGGGACAGGGGTGGTTGGCTACACCTTC. Amino acids: CAWGTGVVGYTF.

This CDR3 reads CASSPGTGGYEQYF. DNA for the CDR3: TGTGCCAGCAGCCCAGGGACGGGGGGCTACGAGCAGTACTTC. This chain joins TRBV27 and TRBJ2-7; 7 bases map to TRBD2. Germline V lookup: CDR1 MNHEY, CDR2 SMNVEV (reference sequence). Unmatched junction bases numbered 8, after V lost 6 bases and J lost 3 bases. The CDR3 length is 14 residues.

There are a few counts of this clone. V gene TRBV27 combines with J gene TRBJ2-7; 8 bases match TRBD1. The ends lost 6 bases at V and 4 bases at J; junction bases unmatched: 8. Germline-derived CDR1 and CDR2 are MNHEY and SMNVEV (reference sequence). CDR3 size: 14 residues. For the CDR3, the DNA is TGTGCCAGCAGCCGGACAGGGACGATTTACGAGCAGTACTTC. This codes for CASSRTGTIYEQYF.

The chain joins TRBV6-8 to TRBJ2-2; TRBD2 is a possible D gene (6 bases). V dropped 9 bases and J dropped 2 bases, with 19 bases sitting between them. Germline lookup yields CDR1 MNHGY and CDR2 SAAAGT. The length of the CDR3 is 16 residues. The CDR3 coding sequence is TGTGCCAGACGATCCTTCGGCGGGGTAAACACCGGGGAGCTGTTTTTT. This encodes CARRSFGGVNTGELFF.

In this sample, this clone turned up a few times. The genes are TRBV5-1 and TRBJ2-3, with a tentative D call TRBD2 (6 bases). Trimming removed 5 bases from V and 2 bases from J, with 15 bases in between. Germline-derived CDR1 and CDR2 are SGHRS and YFSETQ. This CDR3 is built from 15 residues. CDR3 amino acids: CASSPLASLTDTQYF. DNA for the CDR3: TGCGCCAGCAGTCCCCTAGCGAGCCTCACAGATACGCAGTATTTT.

The gene calls are TRBV6-1 and TRBJ2-6; D not certain. V was trimmed by 6 bases and J by 2 bases, leaving 5 bases between them. This CDR3 comprises 13 residues. Germline assignment: CDR1 MNHNS and CDR2 SASEGT. The CDR3 DNA reads as TGTGCCAGCAGCCTTACTGGGGCCAACGTCCTGACTTTC. Amino acids: CASSLTGANVLTF.

This chain connects TRBV5-1 to TRBJ2-5, with 9 bases fitting TRBD2. CDR1 SGHRS and CDR2 YFSETQ come from the germline V gene. This CDR3 has 17 residues. V was pared by 0 bases and J by 2 bases, with 8 bases of the junction left unmatched. CDR3 loop: CASSLEVGGGAQETQYF. In DNA, the CDR3 is TGCGCCAGCAGCTTGGAGGTTGGCGGGGGGGCTCAAGAGACCCAGTACTTC.